This T cell receptor beta chain was found in a study of T-cell reconstitution after alpha-beta-depleted transplantation in children. Per the germline V gene, CDR1 is SGDLS and CDR2 is YYNGEE. Trimming stripped 0 bases from V and 5 bases from J, with 17 bases between. The CDR3 consists of 16 residues. The TCRbeta library incorporated unique molecular identifiers. TCRdb ran MiXCR on the PCR reads and lists one entry per CDR3 protein. This table has 500,000 to 600,000 distinct CDR3 sequences, roughly 33% appearing once. This clonotype was observed a handful of times. The sequence came from a human donor who donated a stem cell graft to a child with aplastic anemia. The source was PBMCs from the stem cell graft donor, collected from the stem cell graft. The chain uses TRBV9 and TRBJ2-5; tentatively, D is TRBD1 (5 bases). CDR3 bases: TGTGCCAGCAGCGTAGCTATCGACAGTTTGGGGGAGACCCAGTACTTC. This codes for CASSVAIDSLGETQYF.